This is a list of T cell receptor beta chains from one sample in a study of blood T cell repertoires in COVID-19. The table came from immunoSEQ multiplex PCR; TCRdb's copy has only in-frame clones and leaves some out. The table shows some 240,000 clones, with around four fifths occurring only once. Specimen: PBMCs or T cells enriched from blood (not recorded which). These receptors all stem from a man aged 25 to 40 with acute COVID-19. Both conserved end residues are trimmed from each CDR3. Each record gives: V gene, J gene, D gene, CDR3 protein. D genes are given only for firm matches.

TRBV11-2,TRBJ1-5,NA,ASSSEYNQPQH
TRBV7-2,TRBJ2-1,TRBD2,ASSRFSGGGDNEQF
TRBV28,TRBJ1-6,NA,ASSFSGENISPLH
TRBV3-1/TRBV3-2,TRBJ2-2,TRBD1,ASSRMTGGHTGELF
TRBV11-2,TRBJ2-3,TRBD2,ASSLGGGTDTQY
TRBV12-3/TRBV12-4,TRBJ1-2,NA,ASRPQEIYGYT
TRBV7-2,TRBJ1-5,NA,ASSLGWGRGEPQH
TRBV5-1,TRBJ1-2,NA,ASSYGPEGYGYT
TRBV4-2,TRBJ1-1,TRBD1,ASSQETTGVATEAF
TRBV27,TRBJ1-3,NA,ASSNTGPGNTIY
TRBV9,TRBJ1-2,TRBD1,ASSGRDSSYGYT
TRBV11-3,TRBJ2-1,NA,ASSLEGFSYNEQF
TRBV5-4,TRBJ1-1,TRBD1,ASSLRGTGNTEAF
TRBV10-3,TRBJ1-2,TRBD1,AIRNRGLEYT
TRBV28,TRBJ2-3,NA,ASSLRDRTDTQY
TRBV7-2,TRBJ2-6,NA,ASTQDPRVGANVLT
TRBV5-5,TRBJ2-2,NA,ASSPSPGGARGTGELF
TRBV5-4,TRBJ1-6,NA,ASSLQGNKGPLH
TRBV6-5,TRBJ2-6,NA,ARDIFSGANVLT
TRBV5-4,TRBJ2-2,TRBD2,ASHVTGGTGELF
TRBV15,TRBJ1-2,TRBD1,ATSRRTGSLRGGYT
TRBV19,TRBJ2-5,TRBD2,ASRPGTSPGETQY
TRBV12-3/TRBV12-4,TRBJ1-2,NA,ASTVQGNGYT
TRBV7-2,TRBJ1-1,NA,ASSLRRNTEAF
TRBV29-1,TRBJ1-5,NA,SVAMSNQPQH
TRBV5-4,TRBJ1-1,NA,ASSTEIRGSARAF
TRBV11-2,TRBJ2-5,TRBD2,ASSSSGGQETQY
TRBV18,TRBJ2-3,TRBD2,ASSPPAAGLAQRTQY
TRBV4-2,TRBJ2-3,TRBD2,ASSQVAGTTDTQY
TRBV13,TRBJ1-6,NA,ASSLRRTEIGDSPLH
TRBV5-4,TRBJ1-2,NA,ATKRRAENYGYT
TRBV7-2,TRBJ1-5,NA,ASSLVGQGGRQPQH
TRBV7-8,TRBJ1-6,NA,ASSPLSRPLH
TRBV5-1,TRBJ1-3,TRBD1,ASKDRARGNTIY
TRBV11-3,TRBJ2-5,NA,ASSLDLTAAGSQY
TRBV28,TRBJ1-6,NA,ASRQGSSYNSPLH
TRBV6-5,TRBJ1-4,NA,ASKSMEAGSEKLF
TRBV5-4,TRBJ2-2,TRBD2,ASSLKSGGSGELF
TRBV11-3,TRBJ2-3,TRBD1,ASSLVRGSDTQY
TRBV5-6,TRBJ2-1,TRBD2,ASRSSGGYNEQF
TRBV6-5,TRBJ1-5,NA,ASSYPEGPQH
TRBV5-1,TRBJ1-2,NA,ASSPGQINYGYT
TRBV7-6,TRBJ2-3,NA,ASSLRGSTDTQY
TRBV19,TRBJ1-5,TRBD1,ASRTGGQNDQPQH
TRBV4-3,TRBJ2-1,NA,ASSREVRGQQF
TRBV6-5,TRBJ1-4,NA,ASRRQPGEKLF
TRBV4-1,TRBJ2-5,TRBD1,ASSQLQGAGETQY
TRBV5-5,TRBJ1-3,TRBD1,ASSPGQGSGNTIY
TRBV7-9,TRBJ1-6,TRBD1,ASSLVGQGYSPLH
TRBV7-8,TRBJ1-3,NA,ASSFGRGRGAGNTIY